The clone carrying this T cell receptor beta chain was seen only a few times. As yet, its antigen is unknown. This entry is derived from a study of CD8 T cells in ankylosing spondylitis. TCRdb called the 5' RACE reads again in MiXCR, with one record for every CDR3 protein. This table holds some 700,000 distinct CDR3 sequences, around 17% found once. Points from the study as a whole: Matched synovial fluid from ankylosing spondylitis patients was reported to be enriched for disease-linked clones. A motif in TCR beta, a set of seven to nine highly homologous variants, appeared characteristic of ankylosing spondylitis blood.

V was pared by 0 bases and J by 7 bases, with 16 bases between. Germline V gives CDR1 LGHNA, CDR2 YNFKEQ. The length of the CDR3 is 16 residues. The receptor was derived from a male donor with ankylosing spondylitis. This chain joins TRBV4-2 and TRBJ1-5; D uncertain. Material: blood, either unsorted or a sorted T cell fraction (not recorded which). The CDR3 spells CASSQDPLSVGQPQHF. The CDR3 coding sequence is TGTGCCAGCAGCCAAGATCCCCTGTCAGTCGGACAGCCCCAGCATTTT.